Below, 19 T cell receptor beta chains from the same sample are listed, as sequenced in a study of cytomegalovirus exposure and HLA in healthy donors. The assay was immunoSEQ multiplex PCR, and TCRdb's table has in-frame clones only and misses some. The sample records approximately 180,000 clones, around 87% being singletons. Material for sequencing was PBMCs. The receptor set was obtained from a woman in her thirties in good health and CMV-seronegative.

The CDR3 nucleotides read TGTGCCAGCAGCTTAGCGGCGGGGGGCTCCTACAATGAGCAGTTCTTC. Translation gives CASSLAAGGSYNEQFF. The chain links TRBV7-6 to TRBJ2-1; 8 nucleotides match TRBD2. The CDR3 is 16 amino acids. Germline loops: CDR1 SGHVS, CDR2 FNYEAQ. With V trimmed by 0 bases and J by 0 bases, 1 base remained unmatched. Based on the CDR3 plus reference TRBV7-6 and TRBJ2-1, the full variable domain is GAGVSQSPRYKVTKRGQDVALRCDPISGHVSLYWYRQALGQGPEFLTYFNYEAQQDKSGLPNDRFSAERPEGSISTLTIQRTEQRDSAMYRCASSLAAGGSYNEQFFGPGTRLTVL.

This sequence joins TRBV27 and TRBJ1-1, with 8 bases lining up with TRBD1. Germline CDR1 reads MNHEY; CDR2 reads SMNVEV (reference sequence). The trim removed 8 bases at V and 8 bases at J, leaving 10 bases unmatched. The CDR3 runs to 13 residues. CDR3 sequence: CASSPDRGSEAFF. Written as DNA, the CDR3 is TGTGCCAGCTCCCCAGACAGGGGTTCAGAAGCTTTCTTT.

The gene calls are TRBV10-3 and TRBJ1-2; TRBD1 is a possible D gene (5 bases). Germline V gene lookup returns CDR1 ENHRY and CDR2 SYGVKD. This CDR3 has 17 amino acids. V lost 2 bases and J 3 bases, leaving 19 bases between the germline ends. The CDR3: CAISEPPGGAPHYGYTF. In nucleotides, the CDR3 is TGTGCCATCAGTGAGCCTCCGGGAGGGGCTCCCCACTATGGCTACACCTTC.

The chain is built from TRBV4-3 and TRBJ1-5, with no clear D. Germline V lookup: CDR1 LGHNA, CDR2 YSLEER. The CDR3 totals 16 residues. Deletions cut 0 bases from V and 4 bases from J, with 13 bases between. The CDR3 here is CASSQEAGDLNQPQHF. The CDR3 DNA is TGCGCCAGCAGCCAAGAGGCCGGAGACCTAAATCAGCCCCAGCATTTT.

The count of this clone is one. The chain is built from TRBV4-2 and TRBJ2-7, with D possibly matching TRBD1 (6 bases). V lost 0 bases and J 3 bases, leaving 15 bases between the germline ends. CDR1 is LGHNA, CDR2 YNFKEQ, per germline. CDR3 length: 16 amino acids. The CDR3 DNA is TGTGCCAGCAGCCAAGAGAACTCAGGGGTTGGCTACGAGCAGTACTTC. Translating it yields CASSQENSGVGYEQYF.

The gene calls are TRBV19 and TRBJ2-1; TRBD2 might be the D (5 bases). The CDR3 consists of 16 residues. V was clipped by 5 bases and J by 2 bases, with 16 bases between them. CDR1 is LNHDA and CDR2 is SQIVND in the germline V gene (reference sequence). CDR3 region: CASSPDLSGAYNEQFF. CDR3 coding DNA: TGTGCCAGTAGTCCAGACCTATCCGGGGCCTACAATGAGCAGTTCTTC.

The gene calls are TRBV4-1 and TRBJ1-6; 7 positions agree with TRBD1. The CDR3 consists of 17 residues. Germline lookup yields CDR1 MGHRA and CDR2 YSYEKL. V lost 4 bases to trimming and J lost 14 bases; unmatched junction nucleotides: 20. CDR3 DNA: TGCGCCAGCAGCCCCCGTTCCCCGCGGACCGCGCAGGGGGCCCTCCACTTT. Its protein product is CASSPRSPRTAQGALHF.

The chain's CDR3 is CASSYDGAYEQYF. In DNA, the CDR3 is TGTGCCAGCAGTTACGACGGGGCCTACGAGCAGTACTTC. The V gene is TRBV6-6, the J gene TRBJ2-7; weak D call: TRBD2 (5 bases). Germline V CDR1 and CDR2: MNHNY, SVGAGI (reference sequence). CDR3 length: 13 amino acids. Between the trimmed V and J ends, which lost 2 bases and 2 bases, there was a span of 7 bases.

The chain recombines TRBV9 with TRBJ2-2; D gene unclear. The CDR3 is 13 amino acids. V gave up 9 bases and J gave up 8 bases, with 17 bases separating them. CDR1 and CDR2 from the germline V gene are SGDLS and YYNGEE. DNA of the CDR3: TGTGCCACTACCCGACGGGTTGGAGGGGAGCTGTTTTTT. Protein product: CATTRRVGGELFF.

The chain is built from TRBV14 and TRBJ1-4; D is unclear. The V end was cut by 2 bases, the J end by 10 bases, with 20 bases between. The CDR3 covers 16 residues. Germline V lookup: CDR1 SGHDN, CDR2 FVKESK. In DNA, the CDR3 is TGTGCCAGCAGCCAACGAGACCGGGAACAATCTCGAAAACTGTTTTTT. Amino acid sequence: CASSQRDREQSRKLFF.

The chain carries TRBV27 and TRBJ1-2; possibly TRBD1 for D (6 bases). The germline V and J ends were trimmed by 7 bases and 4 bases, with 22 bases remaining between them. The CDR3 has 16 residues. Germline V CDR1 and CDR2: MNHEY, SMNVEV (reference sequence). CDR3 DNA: TGTGCCAGCATGGGCATACACAAGGGGGAGGGCTATGGCTACACCTTC. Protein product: CASMGIHKGEGYGYTF.

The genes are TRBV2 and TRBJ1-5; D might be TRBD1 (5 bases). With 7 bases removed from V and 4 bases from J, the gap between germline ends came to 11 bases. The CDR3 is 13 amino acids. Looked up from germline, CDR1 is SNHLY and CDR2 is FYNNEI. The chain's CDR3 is CASTTTGNQPQHF. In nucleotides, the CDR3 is TGTGCCAGCACTACAACAGGAAATCAGCCCCAGCATTTT.

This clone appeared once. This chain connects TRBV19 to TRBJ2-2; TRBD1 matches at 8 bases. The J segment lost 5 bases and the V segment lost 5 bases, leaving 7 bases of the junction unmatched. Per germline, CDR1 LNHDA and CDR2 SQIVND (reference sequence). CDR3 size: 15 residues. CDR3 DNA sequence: TGTGCCAGTAGTTCGACAGGGGATCCAACCGGGGAGCTGTTTTTT. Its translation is CASSSTGDPTGELFF.

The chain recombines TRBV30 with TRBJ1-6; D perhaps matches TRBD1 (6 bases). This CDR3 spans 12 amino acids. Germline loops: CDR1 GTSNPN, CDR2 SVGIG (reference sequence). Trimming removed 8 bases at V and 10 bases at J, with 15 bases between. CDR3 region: CAGGHKGSPLHF. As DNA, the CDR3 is TGTGCCGGGGGACATAAGGGGTCACCCCTCCACTTT.

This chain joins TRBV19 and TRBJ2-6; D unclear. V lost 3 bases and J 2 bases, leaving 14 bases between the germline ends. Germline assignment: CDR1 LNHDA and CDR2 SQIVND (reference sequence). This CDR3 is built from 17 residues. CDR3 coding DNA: TGTGCCAGTAGTATCGTTAGAGTATCGGCTGGGGCCAACGTCCTGACTTTC. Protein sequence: CASSIVRVSAGANVLTF.

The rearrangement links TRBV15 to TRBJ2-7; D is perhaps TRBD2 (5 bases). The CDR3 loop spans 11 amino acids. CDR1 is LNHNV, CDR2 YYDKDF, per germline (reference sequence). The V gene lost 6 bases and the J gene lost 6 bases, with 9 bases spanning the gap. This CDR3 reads CATSRGGEQYF. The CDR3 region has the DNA TGTGCCACCAGTCGGGGTGGCGAGCAGTACTTC.

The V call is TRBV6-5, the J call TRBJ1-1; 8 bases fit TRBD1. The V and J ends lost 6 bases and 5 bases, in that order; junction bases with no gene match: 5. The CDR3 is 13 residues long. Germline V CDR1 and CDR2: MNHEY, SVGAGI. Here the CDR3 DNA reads TGTGCCAGCAGGACAGGGGAGATTACTGAAGCTTTCTTT. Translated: CASRTGEITEAFF.

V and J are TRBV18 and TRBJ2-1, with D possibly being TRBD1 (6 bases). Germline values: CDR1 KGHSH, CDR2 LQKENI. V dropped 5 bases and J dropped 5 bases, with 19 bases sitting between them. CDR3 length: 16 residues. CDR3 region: CASSSKTGHIHNEQFF. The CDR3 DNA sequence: TGTGCCAGCTCATCGAAAACGGGACACATACACAATGAGCAGTTCTTC.

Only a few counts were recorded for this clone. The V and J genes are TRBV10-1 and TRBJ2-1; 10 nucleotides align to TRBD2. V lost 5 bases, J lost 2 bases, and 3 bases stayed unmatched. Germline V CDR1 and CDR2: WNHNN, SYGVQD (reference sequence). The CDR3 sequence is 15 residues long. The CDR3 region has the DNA TGCGCCAGCAGTCCGAGCGGGGGGGCCTACAATGAGCAGTTCTTC. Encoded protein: CASSPSGGAYNEQFF.